This section outlines one TCR beta chain sequence together with its context. This clonotype was observed a few times. Its binding antigen is unknown. A clone one base away is much larger, so this may be a read error. CDR1 and CDR2 are read off the germline V gene (reference sequence) as DFQATT and SNEGSKA. The CDR3 runs 16 residues from the cysteine to the phenylalanine. Just CDR3 DNA is preserved here, 48 bases in frame from base 1. In the ophthalmopathy patients, disease was moderately to severely active, with a Clinical Activity Score of 3 or more, a NOSPECS grade of 4 or more, and a duration of less than 3 months. The study excluded patients with uncontrolled infections, other autoimmune diseases, pregnancy or lactation. Diagnoses were established on the basis of clinical symptoms, serum thyroxine and TRAb, thyroid ultrasound, and orbital computed tomography. Ficoll-Paque density gradient centrifugation was used to isolate PBMCs from around 10 ml of fresh peripheral blood. Total RNA was extracted using Trizol reagent, and RNA quality was assessed on an Agilent 2100 Bioanalyzer.

The data belong to a study of T cells in Graves' hyperthyroidism and ophthalmopathy (dated by TCRdb to about 2019). Regarding the study in general: Peripheral blood was collected at initial diagnosis, before any treatment. A discovery cohort of about a hundred patients, roughly 43 with Graves' ophthalmopathy and more than 55 with stable Graves' hyperthyroidism, was used to find distinguishing TCR V-J signatures. Whether ophthalmopathy could be predicted prospectively was tested in an independent validation cohort made up of 18 hyperthyroidism patients plus 17 patients who later progressed to ophthalmopathy. The approximately 98 discovery patients were randomly divided into training and test sets at a 7:3 ratio. The study also compared thyroid tissue and blood T-cell repertoires from five or six Graves' hyperthyroidism patients. Following sampling, methimazole starting at 30 mg daily was given to hyperthyroidism patients, and high-dose intravenous methylprednisolone was given to ophthalmopathy patients. According to the paper, TCR Vbeta CDR3 sequencing was carried out on more than 120 peripheral blood samples, which came from fewer than 50 ophthalmopathy, 75 or so hyperthyroidism and approximately 17 progressor patients.

Study-wide conclusions, independent of this receptor: Sample size was not statistically predetermined, and investigators were not blinded to group allocation. Most expanded thyroid clonotypes (frequency above 0.001) were also detected in blood, a finding suggesting that blood repertoires may reflect thyroid immune responses. In validation, progression to ophthalmopathy was predicted by the model with roughly 69% sensitivity and around 76% specificity, a median of about 6 months before onset. Ophthalmopathy was separated from stable hyperthyroidism by a 13 V-J signature model, with around 88% sensitivity and roughly 81% specificity obtained in cross-validation and 80%/75% obtained in testing.

The TCR beta CDR3 regions were amplified from RNA transcripts. The TCR CDR3 was subjected to a first round of RT-PCR using the HTBI primer set and the Qiagen OneStep RT-PCR kit. A second multiplex PCR round built the libraries, followed by size selection and purification. The libraries were sequenced on an Illumina HiSeq2000 using paired-end 100 bp reads. From the authors' description of their analysis: SOAPnuke was used to process the raw data, removing reads that contained adapters or uncalled bases, had a mean Phred below 15, or lacked an exact match to the constant primer or identifier. COPE v1.2.5 was used to merge the high-quality paired reads, and each unique nucleotide sequence was defined as a clonotype. MiTCR v1.1 was used to align the clonotypes against IMGT TRBV, TRBD and TRBJ reference segments. The analysis included only V-J combinations with a frequency above 0.0001, which together covered roughly 99% of the repertoires. A TCS score was defined as the ratio between F50 (clonal expansion) and ExV (chaos), using BLOSUM62-based TCRdist between CDR3 peptides within each V-J. Welch's t-statistics and random forest reduced roughly 530 V-J features to 13, which were used in a naive Bayes classifier (R e1071). The raw public data were reprocessed by TCRdb itself: fastp quality trimming at Q25, MiXCR clonotype calling, in-frame beta chains only. Every entry covers one CDR3 protein and lists the most common genes and DNA from its rows. The V and J calls were not made by the authors but by TCRdb's processing. For this sample there are fewer than 550,000 distinct CDR3 sequences; around a quarter appear just once. About 10% of the sample comes from the top ten.

The chain was built from TRBV20-1 and TRBJ1-6; too little of a D gene remains to name it. Material: blood. The clonotype was recovered from a woman aged 25-40 years with Graves' ophthalmopathy. The DNA is TGCTGTGCTCCGTCTGAGGGTCTGCCCTATAATTCACCCCTCCACTTT. Its translation is CCAPSEGLPYNSPLHF.